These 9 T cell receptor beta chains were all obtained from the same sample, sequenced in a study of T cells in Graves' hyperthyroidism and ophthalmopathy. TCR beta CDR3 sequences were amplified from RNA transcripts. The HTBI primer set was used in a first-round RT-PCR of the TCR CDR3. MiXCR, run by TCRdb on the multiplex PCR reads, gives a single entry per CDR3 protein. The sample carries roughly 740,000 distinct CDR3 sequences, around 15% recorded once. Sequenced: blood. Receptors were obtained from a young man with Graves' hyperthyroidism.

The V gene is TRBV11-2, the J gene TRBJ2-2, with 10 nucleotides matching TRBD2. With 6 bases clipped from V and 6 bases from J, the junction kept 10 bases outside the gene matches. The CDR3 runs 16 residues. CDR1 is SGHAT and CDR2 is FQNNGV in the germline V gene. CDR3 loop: CASSSEASGSAGELFF. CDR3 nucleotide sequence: TGTGCCAGCAGTTCCGAAGCTAGCGGGAGTGCCGGGGAGCTGTTTTTT.

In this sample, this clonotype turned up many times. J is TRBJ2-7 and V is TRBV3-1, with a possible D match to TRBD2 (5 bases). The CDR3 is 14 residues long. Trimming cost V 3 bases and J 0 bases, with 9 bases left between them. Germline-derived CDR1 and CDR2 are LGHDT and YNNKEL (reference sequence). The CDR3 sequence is CASSQSGFSYEQYF. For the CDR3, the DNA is TGTGCCAGCAGCCAGTCGGGATTCTCCTACGAGCAGTACTTC.

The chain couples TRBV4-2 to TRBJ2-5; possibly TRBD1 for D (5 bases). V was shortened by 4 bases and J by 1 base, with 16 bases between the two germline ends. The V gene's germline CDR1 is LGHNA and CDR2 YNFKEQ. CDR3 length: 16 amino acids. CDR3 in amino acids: CASSPLGRATQETQYF. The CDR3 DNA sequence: TGTGCCAGCAGCCCCCTGGGCAGGGCCACCCAAGAGACCCAGTACTTC.

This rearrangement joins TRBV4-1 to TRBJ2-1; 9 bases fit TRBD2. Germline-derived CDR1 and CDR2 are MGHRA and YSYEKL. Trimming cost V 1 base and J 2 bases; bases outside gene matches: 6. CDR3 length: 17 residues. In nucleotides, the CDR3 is TGCGCCAGCAGCCAAGGACGACTAGCGGTTACCTACAATGAGCAGTTCTTC. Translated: CASSQGRLAVTYNEQFF.

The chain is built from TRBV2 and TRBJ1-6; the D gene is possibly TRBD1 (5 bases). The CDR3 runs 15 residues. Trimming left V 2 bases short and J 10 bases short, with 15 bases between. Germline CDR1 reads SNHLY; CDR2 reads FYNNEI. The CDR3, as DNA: TGTGCCAGCAGTGAACATCAGGGTTCTAGGTCACCCCTCCACTTT. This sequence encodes CASSEHQGSRSPLHF.

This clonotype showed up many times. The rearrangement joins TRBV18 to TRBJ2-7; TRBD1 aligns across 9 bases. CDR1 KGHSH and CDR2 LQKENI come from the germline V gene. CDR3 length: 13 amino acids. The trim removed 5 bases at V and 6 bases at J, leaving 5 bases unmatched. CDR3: CASSKDRGSEQYF. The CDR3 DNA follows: TGTGCCAGCTCAAAAGACAGGGGGTCCGAGCAGTACTTC. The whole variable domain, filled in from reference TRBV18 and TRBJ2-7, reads NAGVMQNPRHLVRRRGQEARLRCSPMKGHSHVYWYRQLPEEGLKFMVYLQKENIIDESGMPKERFSAEFPKEGPSILRIQQVVRGDSAAYFCASSKDRGSEQYFGPGTRLTVT.

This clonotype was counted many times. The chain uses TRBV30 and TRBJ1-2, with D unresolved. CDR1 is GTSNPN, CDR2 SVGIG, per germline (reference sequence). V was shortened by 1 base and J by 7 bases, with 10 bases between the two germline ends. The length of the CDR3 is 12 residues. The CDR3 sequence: CAWSAGSRGYTF. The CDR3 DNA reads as TGTGCCTGGAGTGCCGGGTCTCGTGGCTACACCTTC.

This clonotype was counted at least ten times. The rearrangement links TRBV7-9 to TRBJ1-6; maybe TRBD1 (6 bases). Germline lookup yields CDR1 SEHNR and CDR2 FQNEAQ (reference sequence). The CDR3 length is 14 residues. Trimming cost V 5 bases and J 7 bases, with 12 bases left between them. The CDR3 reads CASSQGSRNSPLHF. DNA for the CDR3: TGTGCCAGCAGCCAGGGGTCCCGGAATTCACCCCTCCACTTT.

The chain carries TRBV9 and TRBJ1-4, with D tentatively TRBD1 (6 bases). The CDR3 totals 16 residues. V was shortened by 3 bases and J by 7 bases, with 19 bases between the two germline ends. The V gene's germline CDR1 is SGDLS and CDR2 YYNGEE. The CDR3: CASSGASGGSAEKLFF. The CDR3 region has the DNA TGTGCCAGCAGCGGTGCTAGCGGGGGCTCGGCTGAAAAACTGTTTTTT. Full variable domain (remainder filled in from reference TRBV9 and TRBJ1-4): DSGVTQTPKHLITATGQRVTLRCSPRSGDLSVYWYQQSLDQGLQFLIQYYNGEERAKGNILERFSAQQFPDLHSELNLSSLELGDSALYFCASSGASGGSAEKLFFGSGTQLSVL.